The 21 T cell receptor beta chains presented below share a single source sample, sequenced in a study of T-cell memory formation after mild COVID-19. TCRdb independently ran MiXCR on the 5' RACE reads; one entry per CDR3 protein. The repertoire holds 150,000 to 200,000 distinct CDR3 sequences, with about 20% as singletons. Sequencing used PBMCs or a T cell subset sorted from them (not recorded which). Source of these receptors: an adult woman who had mild COVID-19 (a few samples of this study predate the infection). Cell type and time point are not known.

Only a few counts were recorded for this clonotype. V usage is TRBV21-1 and J usage is TRBJ2-1; the DNA was not used to check the table's D call, TRBD2. TRBV21-1 is a listed pseudogene. This CDR3 has 17 residues. The CDR3 DNA follows: TGTGCCAGCAGCAAAGGCACCCCCCAGCGGGGGTTCAATGAGCAGTTCTTC. This gives the protein CASSKGTPQRGFNEQFF.

The chain links TRBV3-1 to TRBJ2-1, with TRBD2 matching over 10 bases. Germline-derived CDR1 and CDR2 are LGHDT and YNNKEL (reference sequence). The CDR3 has 17 residues. V lost 0 bases, J lost 4 bases, and 6 bases stayed unmatched. The CDR3 region is CASSQDSLAGAYNEQFF. CDR3 nucleotides: TGTGCCAGCAGCCAAGATTCCCTAGCGGGGGCATACAATGAGCAGTTCTTC.

This chain links TRBV5-5 with TRBJ2-1, with D hard to call. CDR1 is SGHKS and CDR2 is YYEKEE in the germline V gene (reference sequence). The CDR3 spans 13 residues. Trimming pared 1 base from V and 5 bases from J, leaving 7 bases between. CDR3 sequence (DNA): TGTGCCAGCAGCTTGAAGCTCAACAATGAGCAGTTCTTC. Amino acid sequence: CASSLKLNNEQFF.

This clonotype has just a few counts. The chain joins TRBV7-9 to TRBJ2-7, with 10 positions matching TRBD2. The germline V gene encodes CDR1 SEHNR and CDR2 FQNEAQ (reference sequence). The V and J ends lost 4 bases and 5 bases, in that order; junction bases with no gene match: 17. This CDR3 is built from 18 residues. This CDR3 reads CASSYGHSGRGHWDEQYF. The CDR3 coding sequence is TGTGCCAGCAGCTACGGACACAGCGGGAGGGGGCATTGGGACGAGCAGTACTTC.

This chain joins TRBV29-1 and TRBJ2-7; no clear D. This CDR3 spans 14 amino acids. Germline V gene lookup returns CDR1 SQVTM and CDR2 ANQGSEA. V lost 7 bases and J 2 bases, leaving 18 bases between the germline ends. The CDR3 region is CSAVGRLNPYEQYF. CDR3 coding DNA: TGCAGCGCCGTGGGCCGTCTAAATCCCTACGAGCAGTACTTC.

The table lists this clonotype with a few counts. V usage is TRBV27 and J usage is TRBJ1-2; TRBD1 agrees at 8 bases. J lost 8 bases, V lost 5 bases, and 13 bases had no gene match. The germline gives CDR1 MNHEY, CDR2 SMNVEV (reference sequence). This CDR3 contains 15 residues. The CDR3 reads CASSTRDRPREGYTF. CDR3 nucleotide sequence: TGTGCCAGCAGTACCCGGGACAGGCCCAGGGAGGGCTACACCTTC.

The J gene is TRBJ2-2, the V gene TRBV7-9; D may match TRBD1 or TRBD2 (5 bases each). Looked up from germline, CDR1 is SEHNR and CDR2 is FQNEAQ (reference sequence). The CDR3 has 15 residues. Trimming removed 5 bases from V and 2 bases from J, with 12 bases in between. The CDR3: CASSPGRVNTGELFF. The CDR3 nucleotides read TGTGCCAGCAGCCCGGGACGTGTCAACACCGGGGAGCTGTTTTTT.

The J gene is TRBJ1-6, the V gene TRBV6-5, with no clear D. V shed 0 bases and J shed 5 bases, with 11 bases lying between them. The CDR3 is 16 amino acids. Per germline, CDR1 MNHEY and CDR2 SVGAGI. CDR3 bases: TGTGCCAGCAGTTACTCGAGGCAGCCGGATAATTCACCCCTCCACTTT. This gives the protein CASSYSRQPDNSPLHF.

This clonotype has a handful of counts. V gene TRBV4-3 combines with J gene TRBJ2-7; TRBD2 matches 8 bases. CDR1 is LGHNA, CDR2 YSLEER, per germline. This CDR3 is 16 amino acids long. With 0 bases clipped from V and 2 bases from J, the junction kept 6 bases outside the gene matches. CDR3: CASSQDWREDPYEQYF. The CDR3 DNA reads TGCGCCAGCAGCCAAGATTGGCGGGAGGACCCCTACGAGCAGTACTTC.

This chain uses TRBV7-6 with TRBJ2-5; 10 bases fit TRBD2. V lost 5 bases, J lost 2 bases, and 5 bases stayed unmatched. Germline-derived CDR1 and CDR2 are SGHVS and FNYEAQ. The CDR3 spans 15 residues. The CDR3 nucleotides read TGTGCCAGCAGCCGAACTAGCGGGGCACAAGAGACCCAGTACTTC. Residues: CASSRTSGAQETQYF.

The chain is built from TRBV7-9 and TRBJ1-2, with D unresolved. The CDR3 is 15 amino acids. The V end was cut by 5 bases, the J end by 1 base, with 14 bases between. Germline CDR1 is SEHNR and CDR2 is FQNEAQ (reference sequence). The CDR3 region is CASSILGAVNYGYTF. The CDR3 nucleotides are TGTGCCAGCAGCATCCTAGGTGCAGTTAACTATGGCTACACCTTC. Based on the CDR3 plus reference TRBV7-9 and TRBJ1-2, the full variable domain is DTGVSQNPRHKITKRGQNVTFRCDPISEHNRLYWYRQTLGQGPEFLTYFQNEAQLEKSRLLSDRFSAERPKGSFSTLEIQRTEQGDSAMYLCASSILGAVNYGYTFGSGTRLTVV.

The rearrangement uses TRBV7-3 and TRBJ2-5, with D possibly matching TRBD1 (5 bases). Germline V gene lookup returns CDR1 SGHTA and CDR2 FQGTGA. CDR3 length: 13 amino acids. V dropped 0 bases and J dropped 5 bases, with 7 bases sitting between them. This CDR3 reads CASSLTGVETQYF. For the CDR3, the DNA is TGTGCCAGCAGCTTAACAGGGGTTGAGACCCAGTACTTC.

There are a few counts of this clonotype. V and J are TRBV12-3 or TRBV12-4 and TRBJ2-5; the match to TRBD1 covers 9 bases. J lost 4 bases, V lost 2 bases, and 8 bases had no gene match. The CDR3 length is 16 residues. CDR3 protein: CASSLLATGGGETQYF. The CDR3 coding sequence is TGTGCCAGCAGTTTACTTGCGACAGGGGGAGGAGAGACCCAGTACTTC.

This clonotype was seen many times. The chain couples TRBV19 to TRBJ2-3; 12 bases map to TRBD2. The CDR3 is 15 residues long. CDR1 LNHDA and CDR2 SQIVND come from the germline V gene (reference sequence). The CDR3 DNA reads as TGTGCTGTATATACTAGCGGGGGGTTGACAGATACGCAGTATTTT. This encodes CAVYTSGGLTDTQYF.

The sample holds a few counts of this clonotype. The chain employs TRBV9 and TRBJ1-4; 7 nucleotides line up with TRBD1. The germline gives CDR1 SGDLS, CDR2 YYNGEE. The CDR3 length is 14 residues. The ends lost 3 bases at V and 8 bases at J; junction bases unmatched: 7. The chain's CDR3 is CASSATGLREKLFF. CDR3 coding DNA: TGTGCCAGCAGCGCGACAGGGTTGAGAGAAAAACTGTTTTTT.

The chain uses TRBV28 and TRBJ2-7; D is undetermined. The V gene's germline CDR1 is MDHEN and CDR2 SYDVKM. V lost 10 bases and J lost 0, with 16 bases in between. The CDR3 runs to 14 residues. The DNA for the CDR3 is TGTGCCATCTCCCCGAGGTCGAGCTCCTACGAGCAGTACTTC. Encoded protein: CAISPRSSSYEQYF.

This clonotype occurred a few times. This sequence joins TRBV14 and TRBJ2-7, with D tentatively TRBD1 (6 bases). Trimming stripped 4 bases from V and 6 bases from J, with 16 bases between. Germline CDR1 SGHDN, CDR2 FVKESK. This CDR3 spans 14 amino acids. Here the CDR3 reads CASSPQGRWVEQYF. Here the CDR3 DNA reads TGTGCCAGCAGCCCACAGGGTCGGTGGGTCGAGCAGTACTTC.

This clonotype has a handful of counts. The chain carries TRBV9 and TRBJ2-7; TRBD1 might be the D (6 bases). Germline CDR1 reads SGDLS; CDR2 reads YYNGEE. Deletions cut 3 bases from V and 0 bases from J, with 10 bases between. The CDR3 spans 14 residues. The CDR3 coding sequence is TGTGCCAGCAGCGCCGGGGACAACTCCTACGAGCAGTACTTC. Translation gives CASSAGDNSYEQYF.

This clonotype was counted only a few times. The genes are TRBV9 and TRBJ1-1, with D possibly being TRBD1 (5 bases). In germline, CDR1 is SGDLS, CDR2 YYNGEE. The V end lost 4 bases, the J end lost 7 bases, and 20 bases lay between the germline ends. The CDR3 length is 15 residues. The DNA of the CDR3 is TGTGCCAGCAGCTCCGGGGAGGGGTTTGCAGATGAAGCTTTCTTT. Its protein product is CASSSGEGFADEAFF.

A few counts support this clonotype. The CDR3 DNA is TGTGCCAGCAGCCCTAGAGGGGGACAGGCCTTAGTGGATACGCAGTATTTT. Its protein is CASSPRGGQALVDTQYF. V and J are TRBV9 and TRBJ2-3; 8 nucleotides line up with TRBD1. This CDR3 contains 17 residues. Germline V CDR1 and CDR2: SGDLS, YYNGEE. The V segment lost 4 bases and the J segment 6 bases; nucleotides outside the gene matches: 16.

This clonotype was detected a few times. The chain links TRBV6-5 to TRBJ2-6; D remains ambiguous. Germline CDR1 MNHEY, CDR2 SVGAGI. Between the trimmed V and J ends, which lost 0 bases and 2 bases, there was a span of 8 bases. There are 16 residues in the CDR3. CDR3 loop: CASSYSGATGANVLTF. The CDR3, as DNA: TGTGCCAGCAGTTACTCGGGCGCGACTGGGGCCAACGTCCTGACTTTC.